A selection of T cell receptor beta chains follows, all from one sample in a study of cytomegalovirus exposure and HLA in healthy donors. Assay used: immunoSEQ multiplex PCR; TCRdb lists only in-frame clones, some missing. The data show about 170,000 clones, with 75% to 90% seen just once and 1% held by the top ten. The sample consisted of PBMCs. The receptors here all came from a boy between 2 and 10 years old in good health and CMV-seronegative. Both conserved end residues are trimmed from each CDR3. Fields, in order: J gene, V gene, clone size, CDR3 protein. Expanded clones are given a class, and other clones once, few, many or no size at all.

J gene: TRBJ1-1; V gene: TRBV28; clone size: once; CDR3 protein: ATTTGDTEAF
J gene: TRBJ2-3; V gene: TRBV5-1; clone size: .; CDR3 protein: ASSPGLAGDTDTQY
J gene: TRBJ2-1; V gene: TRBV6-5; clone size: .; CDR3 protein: ASSYSPGLHNEQF
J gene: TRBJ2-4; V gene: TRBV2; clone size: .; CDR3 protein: ASRGDTLAKNIQY
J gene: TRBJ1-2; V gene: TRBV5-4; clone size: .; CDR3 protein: ASSNRVEYGYT
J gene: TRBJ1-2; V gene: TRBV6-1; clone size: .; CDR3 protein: ASSSQGVPRYGYT
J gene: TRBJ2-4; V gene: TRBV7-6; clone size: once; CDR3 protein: ASSPHERGEAKNIQY
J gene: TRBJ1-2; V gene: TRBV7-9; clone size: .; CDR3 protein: SSSLGQFGYT
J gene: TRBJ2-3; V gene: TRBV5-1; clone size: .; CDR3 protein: ASSPLAGDADTQY
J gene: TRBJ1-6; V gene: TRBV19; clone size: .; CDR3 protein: ASSIRTGDSPLH
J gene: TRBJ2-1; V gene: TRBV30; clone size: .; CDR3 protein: AWSPPRLAGNNNEQF
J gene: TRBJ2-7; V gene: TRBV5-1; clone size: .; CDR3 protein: ASSLMREYEQY
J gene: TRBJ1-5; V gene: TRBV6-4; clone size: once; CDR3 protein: ASSDSVGGQPQH
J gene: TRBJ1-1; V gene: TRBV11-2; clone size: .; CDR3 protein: ASSHDTPGTGRLNTEAF
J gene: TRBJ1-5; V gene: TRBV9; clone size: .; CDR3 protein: ASSVGTGGSAAQH
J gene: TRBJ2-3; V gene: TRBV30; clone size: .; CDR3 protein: AWGGDRGSTDTQY
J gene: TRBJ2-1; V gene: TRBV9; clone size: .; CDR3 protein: ASSEGTSGRHEQF
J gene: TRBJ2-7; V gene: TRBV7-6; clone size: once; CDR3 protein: ASSLEGSITGDEQY
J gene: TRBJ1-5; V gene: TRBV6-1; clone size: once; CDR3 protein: VSSVLYEPQH
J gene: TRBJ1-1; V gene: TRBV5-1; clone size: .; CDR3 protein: ASTRGGGGGTEAF